The clone carrying this T cell receptor (beta chain) was seen repeatedly, ten times or more. Its target is unknown. TCRdb re-called the reads through MiXCR, storing one row per CDR3 protein. This table holds fewer than 550,000 distinct CDR3 sequences, over 9% found once. This sample stems from a study of T cell repertoires in cytomegalovirus infection. Study-level results: Cumulated frequencies of public TCR beta families served to identify carriers of CMV plus the relevant HLA.

The trim removed 0 bases at V and 7 bases at J, leaving 7 bases unmatched. CDR1 is DFQATT and CDR2 is SNEGSKA in the germline V gene (reference sequence). This CDR3 region has 14 residues. This sequence was found in a human donor in good health (CMV status not recorded). Some clones in this sample may be carry-over from other donors' samples. Sequenced: PBMCs. The V and J genes are TRBV20-1 and TRBJ2-5; TRBD1 matches at 8 bases. CDR3: CSARDLPGGRTQYF. The CDR3 DNA reads TGCAGTGCTAGAGATCTCCCAGGGGGCCGGACCCAGTACTTC.